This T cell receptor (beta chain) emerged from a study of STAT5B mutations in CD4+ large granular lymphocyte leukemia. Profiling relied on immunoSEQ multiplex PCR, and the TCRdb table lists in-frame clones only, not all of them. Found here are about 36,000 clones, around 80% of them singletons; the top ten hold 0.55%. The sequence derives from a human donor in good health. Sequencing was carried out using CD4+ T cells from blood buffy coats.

The CDR3 loop is CASSPVGQANTEAFF. CDR3 coding DNA: TGCGCCAGCAGCCCGGTAGGACAGGCGAACACTGAAGCTTTCTTT. The chain recombines TRBV5-1 with TRBJ1-1; 7 bases are shared with TRBD1. CDR1 is SGHRS, CDR2 YFSETQ, per germline. The CDR3 length is 15 residues. V dropped 4 bases and J dropped 1; count of bases not matched to a gene: 7.